This T cell receptor beta chain stems from a study of T cell responses to AZD1222 COVID-19 vaccine. Overall study: Second-dose schedules of about 4 or about 12 weeks were combined. General study results and limits: Donors in the cohort were predominantly white British and more often female, and clonal diversity was possibly underestimated.

This clone occurred a few times. The antigen is not known. Deletions cut 3 bases from V and 7 bases from J, with 10 bases between. The CDR3 consists of 13 residues. The germline gives CDR1 KGHSH, CDR2 LQKENI. This table comes from immunoSEQ multiplex PCR, and its TCRdb copy is limited to in-frame clones, with some not included. The sample yields roughly 93,000 clones, just over 85% seen once. The chain links TRBV18 to TRBJ2-1, with TRBD1 as a possible D gene (6 bases). This specimen was peripheral blood, taken on day 0 of AZD1222 vaccination. The origin of this receptor is an adult in good health. CDR3 DNA sequence: TGTGCCAGCTCACCCGCAGGGGATAATGAGCAGTTCTTC. Protein sequence: CASSPAGDNEQFF.